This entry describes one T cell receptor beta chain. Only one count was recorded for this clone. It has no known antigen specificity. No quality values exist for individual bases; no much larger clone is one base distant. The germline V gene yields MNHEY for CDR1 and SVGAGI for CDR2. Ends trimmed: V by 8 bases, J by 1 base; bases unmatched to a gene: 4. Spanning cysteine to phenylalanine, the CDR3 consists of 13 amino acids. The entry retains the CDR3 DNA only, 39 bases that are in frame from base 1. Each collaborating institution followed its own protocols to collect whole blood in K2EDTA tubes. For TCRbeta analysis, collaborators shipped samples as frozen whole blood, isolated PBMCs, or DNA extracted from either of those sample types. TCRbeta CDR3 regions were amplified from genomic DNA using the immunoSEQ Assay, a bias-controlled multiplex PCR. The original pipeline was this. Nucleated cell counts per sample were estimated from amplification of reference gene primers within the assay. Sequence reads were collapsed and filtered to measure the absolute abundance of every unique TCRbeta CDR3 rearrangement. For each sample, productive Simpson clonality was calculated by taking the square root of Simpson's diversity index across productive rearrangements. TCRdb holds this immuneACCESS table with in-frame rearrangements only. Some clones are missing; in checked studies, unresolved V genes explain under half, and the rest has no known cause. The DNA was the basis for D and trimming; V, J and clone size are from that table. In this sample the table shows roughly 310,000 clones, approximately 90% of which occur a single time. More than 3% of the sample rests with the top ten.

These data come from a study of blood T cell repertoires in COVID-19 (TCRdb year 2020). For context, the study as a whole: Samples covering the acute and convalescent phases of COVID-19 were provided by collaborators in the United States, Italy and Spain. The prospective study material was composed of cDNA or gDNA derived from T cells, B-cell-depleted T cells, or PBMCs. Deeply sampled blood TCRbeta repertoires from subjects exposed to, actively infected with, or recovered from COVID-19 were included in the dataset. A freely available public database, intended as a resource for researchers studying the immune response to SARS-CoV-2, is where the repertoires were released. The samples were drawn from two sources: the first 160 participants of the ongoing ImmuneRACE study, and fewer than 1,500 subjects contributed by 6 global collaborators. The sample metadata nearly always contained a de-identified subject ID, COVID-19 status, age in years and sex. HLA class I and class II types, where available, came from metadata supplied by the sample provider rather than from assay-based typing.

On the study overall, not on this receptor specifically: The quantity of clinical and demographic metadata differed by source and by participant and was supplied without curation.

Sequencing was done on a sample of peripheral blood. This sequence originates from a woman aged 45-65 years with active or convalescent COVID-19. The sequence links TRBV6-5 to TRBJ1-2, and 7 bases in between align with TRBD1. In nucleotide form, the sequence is TGTGCCAGCCTGGGACAGAGTAACTATGGCTACACCTTC. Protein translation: CASLGQSNYGYTF.